Below are 19 T cell receptor beta chains sequenced from a single sample in a study of blood T cells in healthy people across ages. Using a J-beta primer mix together with a sample-barcoded 5' primer, a second PCR was run for roughly 6 to 12 cycles. TCRdb reprocessed the 5' RACE reads with MiXCR, giving one entry per CDR3 protein. The sample includes about 1.8 million distinct CDR3 sequences, around 50% of them seen just once. The sample consisted of blood. These receptors were taken from a woman aged 40 to 55 in good health.

J is TRBJ2-7 and V is TRBV20-1, with 13 bases matching TRBD2. The junction had 5 bases not matched to a gene; V was cut back by 4 bases and J by 2 bases. The CDR3 runs 15 residues. The germline CDR1 and CDR2 sequences are DFQATT and SNEGSKA (reference sequence). CDR3 residues: CSANPGLAGTYEQYF. Here the CDR3 DNA reads TGCAGTGCTAATCCGGGACTAGCGGGAACCTACGAGCAGTACTTC.

The chain joins TRBV2 to TRBJ2-7; the D is unclear. Trimming cost V 3 bases and J 4 bases, with 7 bases left between them. This CDR3 has 12 amino acids. Looked up from germline, CDR1 is SNHLY and CDR2 is FYNNEI. In nucleotides, the CDR3 is TGTGCCAGCAGTGAGTCCGATTACGAGCAGTACTTC. It codes for CASSESDYEQYF.

DNA for the CDR3: TGCAGTGCCAGACGTAGAAACAATGAGCAGTTCTTC. Translation gives CSARRRNNEQFF. The V call is TRBV20-1, the J call TRBJ2-1, with D unclear. Trimming cost V 6 bases and J 5 bases, with 11 bases left between them. This CDR3 spans 12 amino acids. Germline V gives CDR1 DFQATT, CDR2 SNEGSKA (reference sequence).

This clonotype has a handful of counts. V usage is TRBV20-1 and J usage is TRBJ1-6; D is unclear. This CDR3 has 13 residues. Trimming took off 5 bases at V and 4 bases at J, with 9 bases between the two ends. Germline assignment: CDR1 DFQATT and CDR2 SNEGSKA (reference sequence). The CDR3: CSAPVVYNSPLHF. The CDR3 DNA reads TGCAGTGCTCCCGTCGTTTATAATTCACCCCTCCACTTT.

This CDR3 is CASSSPRGGGPNEKLFF. CDR3 sequence (DNA): TGTGCCAGCAGTTCCCCGCGAGGGGGGGGCCCGAATGAAAAACTGTTTTTT. The V gene is TRBV6-5, the J gene TRBJ1-4; tentative D call: TRBD1 (6 bases). V lost 4 bases, J lost 5 bases, and 20 bases lay in between. CDR1 and CDR2 (germline): MNHEY, SVGAGI. The CDR3 runs 17 residues.

This chain joins TRBV9 and TRBJ1-2; no definite D call. Trimming took 4 bases from V and 8 from J, leaving 12 bases between them. The germline CDR1 and CDR2 sequences are SGDLS and YYNGEE. CDR3 length: 12 amino acids. CDR3 sequence reads: CASSSHKDGYTF. Written as DNA, the CDR3 is TGTGCCAGCAGCTCCCACAAAGACGGCTACACCTTC.

This clonotype was seen a single time. The chain combines TRBV20-1 with TRBJ2-7; a weak D match, TRBD2 (5 bases). The V and J ends lost 5 bases and 0 bases respectively, with 11 bases between them. CDR1 is DFQATT, CDR2 SNEGSKA, per germline (reference sequence). The CDR3 covers 13 residues. The CDR3: CSALTGSSYEQYF. CDR3 DNA sequence: TGCAGTGCTTTGACGGGGAGCTCCTACGAGCAGTACTTC.

The chain links TRBV4-1 to TRBJ1-2; 10 nucleotides match TRBD1. The CDR3 consists of 16 residues. CDR1 and CDR2 (germline): MGHRA, YSYEKL. The J segment lost 7 bases and the V segment lost 2 bases, leaving 10 bases of the junction unmatched. CDR3 region: CASSQTPGQGRFGYTF. The CDR3 DNA reads TGCGCCAGCAGCCAAACTCCGGGACAGGGGAGATTTGGCTACACCTTC.

This clonotype was detected only a few times. The chain has TRBV20-1 and TRBJ2-1; D is perhaps TRBD2 (5 bases). Trimming left V 0 bases short and J 8 bases short, with 11 bases between. The CDR3 is made up of 13 amino acids. The germline V gene has CDR1 DFQATT and CDR2 SNEGSKA (reference sequence). CDR3 residues: CSARDVDWHEQFF. The CDR3 region has the DNA TGCAGTGCTAGAGATGTGGACTGGCATGAGCAGTTCTTC.

The CDR3 is CASSYPGTGGVYGYTF. For the CDR3, the DNA is TGTGCCAGCAGTTACCCGGGGACAGGGGGCGTCTATGGCTACACCTTC. This chain links TRBV6-2 or TRBV6-3 with TRBJ1-2, with TRBD1 matching over 12 bases. The V gene's germline CDR1 is MNHEY and CDR2 SVGEGT. With 2 bases clipped from V and 4 bases from J, the junction kept 5 bases outside the gene matches. This CDR3 contains 16 residues.

The CDR3 DNA sequence: TGTGCCAGCAGCGTGACAGGGTACTTTAGTGAGCAGTTCTTC. Its protein product is CASSVTGYFSEQFF. This chain joins TRBV9 and TRBJ2-1; 7 nucleotides agree with TRBD1. Trimming at V came to 2 bases and at J to 9 bases, leaving 8 bases not matched to a gene. The CDR3 is made up of 14 amino acids. Germline values: CDR1 SGDLS, CDR2 YYNGEE.

The rearrangement joins TRBV28 to TRBJ2-7, with 7 bases fitting TRBD1. The CDR3 covers 15 residues. J was trimmed by 2 bases and V by 1 base; bases with no gene match: 5. In germline, CDR1 is MDHEN, CDR2 SYDVKM. CDR3 protein: CASSLLATGAYEQYF. In DNA form, the CDR3 reads TGTGCCAGCAGTTTATTGGCAACAGGGGCCTACGAGCAGTACTTC.

As regards this clonotype: Sequence at one end of the junction differs from germline and may be a read error. The rearrangement links TRBV20-1 to TRBJ2-3, with D possibly called TRBD1 or TRBD2 (7 bases each). Looked up from germline, CDR1 is DFQATT and CDR2 is SNEGSKA (reference sequence). The CDR3 runs to 13 residues. The CDR3 sequence: CSGGAGTADMQYF. CDR3 nucleotides: TGCAGTGGGGGAGCGGGGACAGCAGATATGCAGTATTTT.

This clonotype has a count of ten or more. The chain has TRBV28 and TRBJ2-7; D is unclear. CDR1 and CDR2 (germline): MDHEN, SYDVKM. The CDR3 covers 12 residues. V lost 6 bases, J lost 3 bases, and 9 bases lay in between. In DNA form, the CDR3 reads TGTGCCAGCAGCCTCAGCCTCTACGAGCAGTACTTC. This codes for CASSLSLYEQYF.

This rearrangement joins TRBV27 to TRBJ2-3; 9 bases align to TRBD2. This CDR3 comprises 16 residues. Germline V gene lookup returns CDR1 MNHEY and CDR2 SMNVEV (reference sequence). V lost 1 base, J lost 1 base, and 3 bases stayed unmatched. CDR3 bases: TGTGCCAGCAGTTTATGGGCGGGGGGGCGCACAGATACGCAGTATTTT. Translation gives CASSLWAGGRTDTQYF.

The chain has TRBV29-1 and TRBJ1-2, with D possibly matching TRBD1 (5 bases). V lost 2 bases and J lost 4, with 14 bases in between. CDR1 and CDR2 from the germline V gene are SQVTM and ANQGSEA. CDR3 length: 14 amino acids. CDR3: CSVETTNGAYGYTF. Written as DNA, the CDR3 is TGCAGCGTTGAAACCACGAACGGGGCCTATGGCTACACCTTC.

This chain links TRBV27 with TRBJ1-1, with a possible D match to TRBD1 (6 bases). The CDR3 contains 17 residues. In germline, CDR1 is MNHEY, CDR2 SMNVEV (reference sequence). V was pared by 3 bases and J by 0 bases, with 17 bases between. CDR3 in amino acids: CASSFRQGYLMNTEAFF. The CDR3 nucleotides read TGTGCCAGCAGTTTTCGGCAGGGGTACCTTATGAACACTGAAGCTTTCTTT.

This rearrangement joins TRBV20-1 to TRBJ2-3; 11 bases map to TRBD1. The trim removed 6 bases at V and 3 bases at J, leaving 8 bases unmatched. Per the germline V gene, CDR1 is DFQATT and CDR2 is SNEGSKA (reference sequence). This CDR3 spans 15 amino acids. CDR3 region: CSASSGQGVTDTQYF. DNA for the CDR3: TGCAGTGCATCTTCGGGACAGGGGGTTACAGATACGCAGTATTTT.

This clonotype was counted only a few times. V usage is TRBV7-2 and J usage is TRBJ2-5; 10 bases fit TRBD2. CDR3 length equals 18 residues. Trimming cost V 1 base and J 5 bases; bases outside gene matches: 13. Germline lookup yields CDR1 SGHTA and CDR2 FQGNSA. Here the CDR3 DNA reads TGTGCCAGCAGCTTAGAACCGAGGATAGCGGGGGGCGGGGAGACCCAGTACTTC. Translation: CASSLEPRIAGGGETQYF. The whole variable domain, remainder taken from reference TRBV7-2 and TRBJ2-5, is GAGVSQSPSNKVTEKGKDVELRCDPISGHTALYWYRQSLGQGLEFLIYFQGNSAPDKSGLPSDRFSAERTGGSVSTLTIQRTQQEDSAVYLCASSLEPRIAGGGETQYFGPGTRLLVL.